This TCR beta chain stems from a study of vaccination effects on CD4 cells after COVID-19. As concerns this clone: The target antigen is unknown.

TCRdb's table, derived via immunoSEQ multiplex PCR, lists solely in-frame clones and lacks some. The table has about 46,000 clones, around 80% seen once; the top ten hold over 12%. Antigen-specific CD4+ T cells were expanded (with viral peptide pools) by the ViraFEST assay ahead of sequencing. Upon completion of 10 days in culture, CD4+ T cells were isolated. Participants were given two doses of BNT162b2 or mRNA-1273 vaccine. Having tested negative for nucleocapsid antibodies, the vaccine recipients showed no prior SARS-CoV-2 infection. Half-medium exchanges with IL-2 medium took place on days 3 and 7. Study-wide results and caveats: By a late point after vaccination, infection- and vaccine-induced clones had shrunk markedly through clonal contraction.

V lost 0 bases, J lost 5 bases, and 8 bases lay in between. Germline V lookup: CDR1 GTSNPN, CDR2 SVGIG (reference sequence). The length of the CDR3 is 13 residues. The receptor's source is a human donor who received a COVID-19 vaccine. Sequences were derived from CD4+ T cells from PBMCs cultured with HCoV-OC43 spike peptides, sampled after COVID-19 vaccination. This sample's subset: HCoV-OC43 spike overlapping peptide pool stimulation. The rearrangement joins TRBV30 to TRBJ1-5; no definite D call. The CDR3 DNA follows: TGTGCCTGGAGTGTACTGAATGATCAGCCCCAGCATTTT. Protein product: CAWSVLNDQPQHF.